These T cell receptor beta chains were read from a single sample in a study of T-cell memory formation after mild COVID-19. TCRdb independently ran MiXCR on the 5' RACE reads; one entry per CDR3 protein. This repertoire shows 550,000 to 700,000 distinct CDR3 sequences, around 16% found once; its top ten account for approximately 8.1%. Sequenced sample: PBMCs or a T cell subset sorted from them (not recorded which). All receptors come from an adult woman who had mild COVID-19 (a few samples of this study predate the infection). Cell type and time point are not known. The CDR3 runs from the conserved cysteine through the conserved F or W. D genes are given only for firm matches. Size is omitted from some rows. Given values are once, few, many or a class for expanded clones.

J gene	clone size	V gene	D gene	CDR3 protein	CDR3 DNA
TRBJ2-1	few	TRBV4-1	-	CASSQDPYYNEQFF	TGCGCCAGCAGCCAAGATCCATACTACAATGAGCAGTTCTTC
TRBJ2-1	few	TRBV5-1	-	CASNPGTLDGEQFF	TGCGCCAGCAACCCCGGGACACTGGACGGTGAGCAGTTCTTC
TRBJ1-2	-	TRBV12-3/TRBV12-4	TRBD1	CASSLGQATDGYNF	TGTGCCAGCAGTCTGGGACAGGCCACGGATGGCTACAACTTC
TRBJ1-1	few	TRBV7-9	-	CASRARGGTEAFF	TGTGCCAGCAGGGCTAGGGGTGGTACTGAAGCTTTCTTT
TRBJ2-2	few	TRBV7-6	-	CASSPPSGIYTGELFF	TGTGCCAGCAGCCCCCCGAGTGGGATTTACACCGGGGAGCTGTTTTTT
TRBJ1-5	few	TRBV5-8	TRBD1	CASSEFGQGNANQPQHF	TGTGCCAGCAGCGAGTTCGGACAGGGGAACGCCAATCAGCCCCAGCATTTT
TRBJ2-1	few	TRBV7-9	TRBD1	CASSPQQGARGSNEQFF	TGTGCCAGCAGCCCCCAACAGGGGGCGAGGGGGTCAAATGAGCAGTTCTTC
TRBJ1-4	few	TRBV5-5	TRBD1	CASSFTGGNEKLFF	TGTGCCAGCAGCTTTACAGGGGGCAATGAAAAACTGTTTTTT
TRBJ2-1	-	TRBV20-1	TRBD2	CSGLAGDFDEQFF	TGCAGTGGGCTAGCGGGAGATTTCGATGAGCAGTTCTTC
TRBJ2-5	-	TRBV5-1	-	CASRDSGETQYF	TGCGCCAGCCGAGATAGCGGAGAGACCCAGTACTTC
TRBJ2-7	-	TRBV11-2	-	CASSPGTLAEQYF	TGTGCCAGCAGCCCCGGGACCTTAGCCGAGCAGTACTTC
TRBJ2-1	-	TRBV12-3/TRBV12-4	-	CASSLKRRGEQFF	TGTGCCAGCAGTTTAAAGCGGAGGGGTGAGCAGTTCTTC
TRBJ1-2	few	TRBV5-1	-	CASSLDAGKVRSGYTF	TGCGCCAGCAGCTTGGACGCAGGAAAGGTGCGGTCTGGCTACACCTTC
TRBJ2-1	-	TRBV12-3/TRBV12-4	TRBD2	CASSSPGTRENEQFF	TGTGCCAGCAGTTCCCCCGGGACTAGGGAGAATGAGCAGTTCTTC
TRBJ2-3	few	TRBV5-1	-	CASGREAPFTDTQYF	TGCGCCAGCGGAAGGGAGGCCCCCTTCACAGATACGCAGTATTTT
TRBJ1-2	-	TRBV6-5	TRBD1	CASRNTGEDGYTF	TGTGCCAGCAGAAACACAGGGGAGGATGGCTACACCTTC
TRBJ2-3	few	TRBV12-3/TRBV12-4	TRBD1	CAITRDRETDTQYF	TGTGCCATCACCCGGGACAGGGAAACAGATACGCAGTATTTT
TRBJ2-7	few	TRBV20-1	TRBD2	CSASRGAGGPYEQYF	TGCAGTGCTAGTCGCGGGGCGGGAGGACCCTACGAGCAGTACTTC
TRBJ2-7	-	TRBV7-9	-	CASSLAEEQYF	TGTGCCAGCAGCTTAGCTGAGGAGCAGTACTTC
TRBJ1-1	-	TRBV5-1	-	CASSLAPDTNTEAFF	TGCGCCAGCAGCTTGGCCCCGGACACTAACACTGAAGCTTTCTTT
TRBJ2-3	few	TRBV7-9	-	CASSLKARWGTDTQYF	TGTGCCAGCAGCTTAAAAGCCCGATGGGGCACAGATACGCAGTATTTT
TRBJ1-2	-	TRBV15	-	CATSPRQALGGYTF	TGTGCCACCAGCCCTCGTCAGGCCCTCGGCGGCTACACCTTC
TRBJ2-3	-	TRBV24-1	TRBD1	CATSDPRTGPTDTQYF	TGTGCCACCAGTGATCCCCGGACAGGGCCCACAGATACGCAGTATTTT
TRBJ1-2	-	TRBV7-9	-	CASSLGGTPYGYTF	TGTGCCAGCAGCTTAGGGGGGACACCCTATGGCTACACCTTC
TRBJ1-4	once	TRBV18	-	CASSPNSPQGGEKLFF	TGTGCCAGCTCACCGAATAGTCCACAGGGTGGTGAAAAACTGTTTTTT
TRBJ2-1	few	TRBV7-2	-	CASSSFTLATNEQFF	TGTGCCAGCAGCAGCTTTACCCTCGCTACCAATGAGCAGTTCTTC
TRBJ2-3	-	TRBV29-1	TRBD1	CSVYTGTGADTQYF	TGCAGCGTTTACACAGGGACAGGGGCAGATACGCAGTATTTT
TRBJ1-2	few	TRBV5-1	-	CASSLGIKHGYTF	TGCGCCAGCAGCTTGGGCATAAAGCATGGCTACACCTTC
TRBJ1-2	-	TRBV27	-	CASSSLQHGGNYGYTF	TGTGCCAGCAGTTCCCTTCAGCACGGGGGGAACTATGGCTACACCTTC
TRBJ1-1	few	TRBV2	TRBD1	CASRAGQGGTEAFF	TGTGCCAGCAGGGCTGGACAGGGAGGCACTGAAGCTTTCTTT
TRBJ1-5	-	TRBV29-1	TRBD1	CSVGQGNNQPQHF	TGCAGCGTCGGACAGGGTAACAATCAGCCCCAGCATTTT
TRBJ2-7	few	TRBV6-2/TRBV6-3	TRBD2	CASSSIPTSRNYEQYF	TGTGCCAGCAGTTCGATACCGACTAGCCGAAACTACGAGCAGTACTTC
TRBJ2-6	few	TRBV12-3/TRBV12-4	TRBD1	CATRYGQALVGANVLTF	TGTGCCACCCGATATGGACAGGCCCTTGTGGGGGCCAACGTCCTGACTTTC
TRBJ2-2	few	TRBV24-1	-	CATSVHHGVWDTGELFF	TGTGCCACCAGTGTCCACCACGGGGTATGGGACACCGGGGAGCTGTTTTTT
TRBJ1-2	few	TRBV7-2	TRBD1	CASSLVQGAVGGYTF	TGTGCCAGCAGCTTAGTTCAGGGGGCGGTAGGAGGCTACACCTTC
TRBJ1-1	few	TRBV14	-	CASSQVRQMNTEAFF	TGTGCCAGCAGCCAAGTAAGGCAGATGAACACTGAAGCTTTCTTT
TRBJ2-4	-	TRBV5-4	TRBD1	CASSPQGRENIQYF	TGTGCCAGCAGCCCACAGGGGCGAGAAAACATTCAGTACTTC
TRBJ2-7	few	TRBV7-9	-	CASSLKGQDHEQYF	TGTGCCAGCAGCTTAAAAGGGCAGGACCACGAGCAGTACTTC
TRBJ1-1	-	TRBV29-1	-	CSVEAPPEAFF	TGCAGCGTTGAAGCCCCACCTGAAGCTTTCTTT
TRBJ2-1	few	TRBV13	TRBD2	CASSSLAGGDEQFF	TGTGCCAGCAGCTCATTAGCGGGAGGGGATGAGCAGTTCTTC
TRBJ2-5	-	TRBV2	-	CASMVLPETQYF	TGTGCCAGCATGGTCCTACCGGAGACCCAGTACTTC
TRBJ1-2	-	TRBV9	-	CASSGRGQPANYGYTF	TGTGCCAGCAGCGGACGTGGACAGCCTGCTAACTATGGCTACACCTTC
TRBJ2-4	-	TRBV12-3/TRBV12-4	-	CASGPSEYIQYF	TGTGCCAGCGGACCCAGTGAGTACATTCAGTACTTC
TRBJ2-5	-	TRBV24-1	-	CATSHQGTQETQYF	TGTGCCACCAGTCATCAGGGGACCCAAGAGACCCAGTACTTC
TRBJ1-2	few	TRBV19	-	CASSSSPLPNYGYTF	TGTGCCAGTAGTTCTTCTCCGCTCCCGAACTATGGCTACACCTTC